Below, one T cell receptor (beta chain) is given with its context. These data belong to a study of blood T cell repertoires in COVID-19. Study-level information: Sites across the United States, Italy and Spain contributed samples from acute and convalescent COVID-19. From T cells, B-cell-depleted T cells, or PBMCs came the material, which was cDNA or gDNA.

Germline V CDR1 and CDR2: SGHNT, YYREEE (reference sequence). V was pared by 0 bases and J by 1 base, with 3 bases of the junction left unmatched. This CDR3 is built from 15 residues. In the original processing: Quantification of nucleated cells was approximated via reference gene primer amplification. This table comes from immunoSEQ multiplex PCR, and its TCRdb copy is limited to in-frame clones, with some not included. That table is the source of V, J and clone size, and D and trimming were worked out from the DNA. The table shows approximately 100,000 clones, with roughly 89% occurring only once. The sequencing input was peripheral blood. This rearrangement joins TRBV5-4 to TRBJ2-5; 7 nucleotides agree with TRBD1. The clonotype comes from a human donor in a cohort sampled during active COVID-19. The CDR3 DNA sequence: TGTGCCAGCAGCTTGGGGGGGACAGCCCAAGAGACCCAGTACTTC. This gives the protein CASSLGGTAQETQYF.